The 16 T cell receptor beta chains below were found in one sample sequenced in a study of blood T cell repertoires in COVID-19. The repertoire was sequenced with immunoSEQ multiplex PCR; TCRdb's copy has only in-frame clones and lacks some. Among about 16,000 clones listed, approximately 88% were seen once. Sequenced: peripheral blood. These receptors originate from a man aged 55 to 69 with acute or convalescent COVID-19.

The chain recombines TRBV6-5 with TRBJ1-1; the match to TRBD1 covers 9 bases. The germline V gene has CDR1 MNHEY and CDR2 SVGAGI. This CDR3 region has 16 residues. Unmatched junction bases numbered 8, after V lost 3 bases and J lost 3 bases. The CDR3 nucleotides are TGTGCCAGCAGTTATAGGGGGACAGGGCTAGACACTGAAGCTTTCTTT. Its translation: CASSYRGTGLDTEAFF.

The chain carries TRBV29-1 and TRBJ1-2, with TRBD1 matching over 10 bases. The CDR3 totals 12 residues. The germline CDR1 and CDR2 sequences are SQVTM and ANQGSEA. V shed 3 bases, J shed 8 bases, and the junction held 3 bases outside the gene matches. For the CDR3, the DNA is TGCAGCGTTGAGGGGACAGGGGACGGCTACACCTTC. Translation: CSVEGTGDGYTF. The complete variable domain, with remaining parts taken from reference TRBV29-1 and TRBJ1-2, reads SAVISQKPSRDICQRGTSLTIQCQVDSQVTMMFWYRQQPGQSLTLIATANQGSEATYESGFVIDKFPISRPNLTFSTLTVSNMSPEDSSIYLCSVEGTGDGYTFGSGTRLTVV.

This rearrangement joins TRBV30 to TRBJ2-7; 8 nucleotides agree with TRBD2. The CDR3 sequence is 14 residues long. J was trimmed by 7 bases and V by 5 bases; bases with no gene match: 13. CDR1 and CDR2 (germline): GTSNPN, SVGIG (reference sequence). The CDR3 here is CAWAARRRGGEQYF. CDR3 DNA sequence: TGTGCCTGGGCGGCCCGGCGCCGGGGGGGGGAGCAGTACTTC.

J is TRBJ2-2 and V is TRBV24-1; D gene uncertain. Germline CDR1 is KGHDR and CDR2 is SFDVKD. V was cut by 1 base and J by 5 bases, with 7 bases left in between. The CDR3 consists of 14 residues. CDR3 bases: TGTGCCACCAGTGATTTCGCAGTAACCGGGGAGCTGTTTTTT. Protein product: CATSDFAVTGELFF.

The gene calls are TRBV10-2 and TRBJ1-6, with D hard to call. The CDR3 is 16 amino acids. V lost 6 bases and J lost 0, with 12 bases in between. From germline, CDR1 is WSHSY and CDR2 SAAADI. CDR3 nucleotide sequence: TGCGCCAGCAGCTCTGGAAGGAGCTCCTATAATTCACCCCTCCACTTT. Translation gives CASSSGRSSYNSPLHF.

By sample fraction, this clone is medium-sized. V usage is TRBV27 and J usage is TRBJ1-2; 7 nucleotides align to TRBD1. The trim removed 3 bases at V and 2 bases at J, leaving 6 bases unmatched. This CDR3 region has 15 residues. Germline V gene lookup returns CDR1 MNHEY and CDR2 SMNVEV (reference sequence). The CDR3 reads CASSFLDRKNYGYTF. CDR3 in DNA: TGTGCCAGCAGTTTTCTGGACAGGAAAAACTATGGCTACACCTTC.

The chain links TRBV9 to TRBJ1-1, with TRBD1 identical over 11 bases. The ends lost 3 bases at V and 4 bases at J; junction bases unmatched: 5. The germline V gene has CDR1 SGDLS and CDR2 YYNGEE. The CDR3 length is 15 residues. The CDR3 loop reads CASSAKGTGGTEAFF. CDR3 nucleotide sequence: TGTGCCAGCAGCGCTAAAGGGACAGGGGGCACTGAAGCTTTCTTT.

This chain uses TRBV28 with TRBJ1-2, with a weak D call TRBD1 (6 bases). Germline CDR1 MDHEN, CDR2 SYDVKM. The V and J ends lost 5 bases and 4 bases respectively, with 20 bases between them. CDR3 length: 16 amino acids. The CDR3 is CASSPPGHELGYGYTF. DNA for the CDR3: TGTGCCAGCAGTCCTCCGGGACATGAGCTAGGCTATGGCTACACCTTC.

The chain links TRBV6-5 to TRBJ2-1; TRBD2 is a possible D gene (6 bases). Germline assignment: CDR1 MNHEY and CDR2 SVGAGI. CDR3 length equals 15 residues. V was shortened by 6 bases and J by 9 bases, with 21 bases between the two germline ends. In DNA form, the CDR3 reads TGTGCCAGCAGCCTGGGGGTAGCGGCGACAGCTGAGCAGTTCTTC. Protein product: CASSLGVAATAEQFF.

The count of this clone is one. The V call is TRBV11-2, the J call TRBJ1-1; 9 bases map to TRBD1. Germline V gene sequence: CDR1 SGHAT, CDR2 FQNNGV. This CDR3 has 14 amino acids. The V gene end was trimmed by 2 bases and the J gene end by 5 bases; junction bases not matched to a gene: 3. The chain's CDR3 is CASSLTGGKTEAFF. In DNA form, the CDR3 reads TGTGCCAGCAGCTTAACAGGGGGCAAAACTGAAGCTTTCTTT.

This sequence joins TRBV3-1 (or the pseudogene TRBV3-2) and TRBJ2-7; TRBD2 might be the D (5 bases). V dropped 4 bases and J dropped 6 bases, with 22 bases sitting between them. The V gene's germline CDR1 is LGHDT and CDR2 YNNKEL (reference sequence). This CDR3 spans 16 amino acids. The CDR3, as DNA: TGTGCCAGCAGCCGTTTCGTTAGCGCTAAAGGTGTCGAGCAGTACTTC. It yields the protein CASSRFVSAKGVEQYF.

The CDR3 sequence: CASSYSPNGNEKLFF. CDR3 bases: TGTGCCAGCAGTTACTCTCCGAACGGTAATGAAAAACTGTTTTTT. The rearrangement uses TRBV6-5 and TRBJ1-4, with D uncertain. Per the germline V gene, CDR1 is MNHEY and CDR2 is SVGAGI. V lost 0 bases, J lost 4 bases, and 9 bases lay in between. CDR3 length: 15 residues.

DNA of the CDR3: TGTGCCAGCACCTTGACATACGGTACACCCCAGCATTTT. As protein: CASTLTYGTPQHF. The chain uses TRBV27 and TRBJ1-5; no firm D call. V lost 7 bases and J lost 10, with 17 bases in between. In germline, CDR1 is MNHEY, CDR2 SMNVEV (reference sequence). CDR3 length: 13 amino acids.

The chain's CDR3 is CASSRHGQDYGYTF. As DNA, the CDR3 is TGCGCCAGCAGCCGACATGGACAGGACTATGGCTACACCTTC. The rearrangement uses TRBV5-1 and TRBJ1-2; 7 positions agree with TRBD1. The CDR3 spans 14 residues. CDR1 SGHRS and CDR2 YFSETQ come from the germline V gene. V gave up 4 bases and J gave up 3 bases; unmatched junction bases: 6. Complete variable domain (other parts from reference TRBV5-1 and TRBJ1-2): KAGVTQTPRYLIKTRGQQVTLSCSPISGHRSVSWYQQTPGQGLQFLFEYFSETQRNKGNFPGRFSGRQFSNSRSEMNVSTLELGDSALYLCASSRHGQDYGYTFGSGTRLTVV.

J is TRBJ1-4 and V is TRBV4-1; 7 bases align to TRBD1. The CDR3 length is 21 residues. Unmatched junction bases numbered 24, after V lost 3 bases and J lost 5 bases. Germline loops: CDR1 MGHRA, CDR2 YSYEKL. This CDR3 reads CASSHPKIPQTGARNNEKLFF. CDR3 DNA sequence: TGCGCCAGCAGCCACCCTAAGATACCCCAAACAGGGGCCCGGAACAATGAAAAACTGTTTTTT.

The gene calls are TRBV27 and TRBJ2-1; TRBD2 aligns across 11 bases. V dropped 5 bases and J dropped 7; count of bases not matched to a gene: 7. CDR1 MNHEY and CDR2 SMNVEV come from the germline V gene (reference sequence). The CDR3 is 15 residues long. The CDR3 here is CASSPIAGGYNEQFF. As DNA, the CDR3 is TGTGCCAGCAGTCCAATAGCGGGGGGGTATAATGAGCAGTTCTTC.